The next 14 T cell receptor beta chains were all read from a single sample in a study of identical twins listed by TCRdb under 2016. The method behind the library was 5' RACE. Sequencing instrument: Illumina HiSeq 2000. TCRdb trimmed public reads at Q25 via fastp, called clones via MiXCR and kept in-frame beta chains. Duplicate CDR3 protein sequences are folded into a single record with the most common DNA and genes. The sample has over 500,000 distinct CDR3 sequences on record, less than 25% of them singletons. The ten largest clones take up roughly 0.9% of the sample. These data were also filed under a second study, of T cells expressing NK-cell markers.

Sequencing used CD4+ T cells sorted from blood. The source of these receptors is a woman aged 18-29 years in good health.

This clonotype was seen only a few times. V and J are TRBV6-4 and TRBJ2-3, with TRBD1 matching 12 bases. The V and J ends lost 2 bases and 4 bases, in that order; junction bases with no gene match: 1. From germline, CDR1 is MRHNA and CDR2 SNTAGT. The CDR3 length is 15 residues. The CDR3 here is CASSDGTGGADTQYF. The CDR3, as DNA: TGTGCCAGCAGTGACGGGACAGGGGGCGCAGATACGCAGTATTTT.

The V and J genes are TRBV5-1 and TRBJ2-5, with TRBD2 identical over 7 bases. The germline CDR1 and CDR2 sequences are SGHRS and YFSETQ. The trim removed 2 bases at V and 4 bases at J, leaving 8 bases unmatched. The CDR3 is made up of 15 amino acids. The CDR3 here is CASSLLASGGETQYF. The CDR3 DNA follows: TGCGCCAGCAGCTTACTAGCGTCGGGTGGAGAGACCCAGTACTTC. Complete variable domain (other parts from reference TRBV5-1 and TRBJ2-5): KAGVTQTPRYLIKTRGQQVTLSCSPISGHRSVSWYQQTPGQGLQFLFEYFSETQRNKGNFPGRFSGRQFSNSRSEMNVSTLELGDSALYLCASSLLASGGETQYFGPGTRLLVL.

The CDR3 DNA reads TGTGCCAGCGCGGGACTCACCACAGATACGCAGTATTTT. This codes for CASAGLTTDTQYF. This chain uses TRBV28 with TRBJ2-3, with a weak D call TRBD2 (6 bases). Trimming removed 8 bases from V and 2 bases from J, with 11 bases in between. The CDR3 loop spans 13 amino acids. CDR1 and CDR2 from the germline V gene are MDHEN and SYDVKM. The full variable domain, its missing parts supplied by reference TRBV28 and TRBJ2-3, is DVKVTQSSRYLVKRTGEKVFLECVQDMDHENMFWYRQDPGLGLRLIYFSYDVKMKEKGDIPEGYSVSREKKERFSLILESASTNQTSMYLCASAGLTTDTQYFGPGTRLTVL.

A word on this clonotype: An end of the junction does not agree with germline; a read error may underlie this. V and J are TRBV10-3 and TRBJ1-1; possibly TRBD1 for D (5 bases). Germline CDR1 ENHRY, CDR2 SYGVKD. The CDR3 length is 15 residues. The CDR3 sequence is CAISPRAQENSEAFF. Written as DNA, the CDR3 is TGTGCCATCAGTCCTAGGGCACAGGAGAACAGTGAAGCTTTCTTT.

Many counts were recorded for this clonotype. For the CDR3, the DNA is TGCAGTGCTATTGAGGGGGCAGACACTGAAGCTTTCTTT. Residues: CSAIEGADTEAFF. The V gene is TRBV20-1, the J gene TRBJ1-1; 7 bases line up with TRBD1. After removal of 4 bases from V and 3 bases from J, the junction contained 5 bases not matched to a gene. Germline V gene lookup returns CDR1 DFQATT and CDR2 SNEGSKA (reference sequence). The CDR3 covers 13 residues.

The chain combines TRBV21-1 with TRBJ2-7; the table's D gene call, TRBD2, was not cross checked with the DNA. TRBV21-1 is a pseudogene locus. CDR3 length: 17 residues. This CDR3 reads CASSSGGLAVRSHEQYF. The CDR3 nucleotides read TGTGCCAGCAGTTCCGGGGGACTAGCGGTCCGTTCACACGAGCAGTACTTC.

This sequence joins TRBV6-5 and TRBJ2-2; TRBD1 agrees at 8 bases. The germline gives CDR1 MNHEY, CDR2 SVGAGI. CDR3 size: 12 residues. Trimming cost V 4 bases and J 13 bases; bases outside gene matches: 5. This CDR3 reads CASSSGQGRLFF. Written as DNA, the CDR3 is TGTGCCAGCAGTTCCGGACAGGGACGGCTGTTTTTT.

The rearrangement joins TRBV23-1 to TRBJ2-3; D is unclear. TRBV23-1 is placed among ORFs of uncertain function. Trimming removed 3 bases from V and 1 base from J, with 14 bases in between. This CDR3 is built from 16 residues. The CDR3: CASSHIRVSGTDTQYF. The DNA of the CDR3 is TGCGCCAGCAGTCACATCCGGGTCTCGGGCACAGATACGCAGTATTTT.

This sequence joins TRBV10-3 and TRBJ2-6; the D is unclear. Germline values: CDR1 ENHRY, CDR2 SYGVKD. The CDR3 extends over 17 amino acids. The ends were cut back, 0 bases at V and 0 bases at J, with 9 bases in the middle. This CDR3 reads CAISESTTSSGANVLTF. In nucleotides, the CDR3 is TGTGCCATCAGTGAGTCGACGACGTCCTCTGGGGCCAACGTCCTGACTTTC.

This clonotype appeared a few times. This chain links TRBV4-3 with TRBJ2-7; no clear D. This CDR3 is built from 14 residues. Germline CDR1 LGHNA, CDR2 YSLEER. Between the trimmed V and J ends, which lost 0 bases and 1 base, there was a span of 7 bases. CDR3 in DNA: TGCGCCAGCAGCCAAGATACCCTATCCTACGAGCAGTACTTC. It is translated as CASSQDTLSYEQYF.

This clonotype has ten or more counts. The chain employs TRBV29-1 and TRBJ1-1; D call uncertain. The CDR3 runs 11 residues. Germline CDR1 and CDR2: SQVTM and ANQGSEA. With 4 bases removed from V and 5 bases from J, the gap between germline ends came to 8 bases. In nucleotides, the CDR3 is TGCAGCGTTGGAAGAGATACTGAAGCTTTCTTT. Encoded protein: CSVGRDTEAFF.

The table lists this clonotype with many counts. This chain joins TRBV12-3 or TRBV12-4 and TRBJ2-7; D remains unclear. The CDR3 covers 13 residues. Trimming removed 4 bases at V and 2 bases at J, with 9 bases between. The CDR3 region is CASSSLGPYEQYF. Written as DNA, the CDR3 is TGTGCCAGCAGTTCGCTCGGACCCTACGAGCAGTACTTC.

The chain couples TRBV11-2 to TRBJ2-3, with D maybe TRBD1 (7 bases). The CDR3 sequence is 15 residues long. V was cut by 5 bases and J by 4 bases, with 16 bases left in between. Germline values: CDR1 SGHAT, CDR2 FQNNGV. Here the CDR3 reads CASSRQGGKADTQYF. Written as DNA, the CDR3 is TGTGCCAGCAGCCGACAGGGAGGTAAAGCAGATACGCAGTATTTT.

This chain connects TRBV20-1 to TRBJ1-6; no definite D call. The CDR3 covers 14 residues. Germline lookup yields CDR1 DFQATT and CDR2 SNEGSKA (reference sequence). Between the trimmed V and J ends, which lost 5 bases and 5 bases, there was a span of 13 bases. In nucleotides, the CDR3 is TGCAGTGCTCCCAGGTGGCAGGATAATTCACCCCTCCACTTT. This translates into CSAPRWQDNSPLHF.